These 5 T cell receptor beta chains were all obtained from the same sample, sequenced in a study of identical twins. TCRdb re-analysed the 5' RACE reads in MiXCR, keeping a single row per CDR3 protein. The table includes around 500,000 distinct CDR3 sequences, over 12% detected once. These same records also appear under a second study, on yellow fever vaccine responses in identical twins.

Input material: CD4+ T cells sorted from blood. The receptor source for this set is a young woman in good health.

This clonotype occurred a few times. The chain has TRBV10-1 and TRBJ2-3; no definite D call. Germline V CDR1 and CDR2: WNHNN, SYGVQD (reference sequence). CDR3 length: 11 residues. Trimming removed 4 bases from V and 5 bases from J, with 4 bases in between. This CDR3 is CASSAQDTQYF. For the CDR3, the DNA is TGCGCCAGCAGTGCGCAAGATACGCAGTATTTT.

This clonotype was seen at least ten times. The chain uses TRBV29-1 and TRBJ2-5; the D gene is possibly TRBD2 (6 bases). Trimming stripped 4 bases from V and 4 bases from J, with 7 bases between. CDR3 length: 11 amino acids. Per the germline V gene, CDR1 is SQVTM and CDR2 is ANQGSEA. CDR3 sequence reads: CSVAAGETQYF. CDR3 nucleotides: TGCAGCGTTGCAGCGGGAGAGACCCAGTACTTC.

This chain links TRBV7-8 with TRBJ2-1, with 7 bases fitting TRBD2. This CDR3 is built from 13 residues. The trim removed 2 bases at V and 9 bases at J, leaving 4 bases unmatched. Germline V CDR1 and CDR2: SGHVS, FQNEAQ. In DNA form, the CDR3 reads TGTGCCAGCAGCTTATTGGGCGGGGGTGAGCAGTTCTTC. Translated: CASSLLGGGEQFF.

This clonotype has a handful of counts. The rearrangement uses TRBV3-1 and TRBJ2-2; tentative D call: TRBD2 (5 bases). CDR3 length: 17 residues. V lost 1 base and J lost 4, with 16 bases in between. Per germline, CDR1 LGHDT and CDR2 YNNKEL (reference sequence). The CDR3 DNA is TGTGCCAGCAGCCAAGCTTCGGGGTCGGGGAGCACCGGGGAGCTGTTTTTT. Translating it yields CASSQASGSGSTGELFF.

This chain connects TRBV5-1 to TRBJ2-3; tentative D call: TRBD2 (5 bases). The CDR3 spans 14 residues. The V gene lost 7 bases and the J gene lost 4 bases, with 16 bases spanning the gap. The germline V gene has CDR1 SGHRS and CDR2 YFSETQ. The DNA for the CDR3 is TGCGCCAGCCGGACTGCCACCCCCGCAGATACGCAGTATTTT. This sequence encodes CASRTATPADTQYF. Using reference TRBV5-1 and TRBJ2-3 for the parts outside the CDR3, the full variable domain is KAGVTQTPRYLIKTRGQQVTLSCSPISGHRSVSWYQQTPGQGLQFLFEYFSETQRNKGNFPGRFSGRQFSNSRSEMNVSTLELGDSALYLCASRTATPADTQYFGPGTRLTVL.